Listed below are T cell receptor beta chains from one sample, sequenced in a study of OX40 agonist ivuxolimab in advanced cancers. Here immunoSEQ multiplex PCR was the method, and the copy in TCRdb shows in-frame clones only, minus some. The sample has 55,000 to 70,000 clones, about four fifths seen once. Sample: CD4+ or CD8+ T cells sorted from blood, taken in a trial of the OX40 agonist ivuxolimab. The origin of the receptors is an adult with an advanced solid tumor such as melanoma, head and neck, liver or kidney cancer. Each CDR3 is given with its conserved first and last residue. Fields, in order: V gene, D gene, J gene, clone size, CDR3 protein, CDR3 DNA. The D gene is left open where the match is weak. Where a row states a size, it is once, few, many or the class of an expanded clone; other rows omit it.

v_call: TRBV19; d_call: TRBD1; j_call: TRBJ2-2; clone_size: NA; cdr3_aa: CASSTPGQHTGELFF; cdr3_nt: TGTGCCAGTAGTACACCGGGACAGCACACCGGGGAGCTGTTTTTT
v_call: TRBV29-1; d_call: NA; j_call: TRBJ2-5; clone_size: NA; cdr3_aa: CSVEPKYQETQYF; cdr3_nt: TGCAGCGTTGAACCAAAATACCAAGAGACCCAGTACTTC
v_call: TRBV27; d_call: NA; j_call: TRBJ1-2; clone_size: NA; cdr3_aa: CASSLSSVNYGYTF; cdr3_nt: TGTGCCAGCAGTTTATCGTCAGTTAACTATGGCTACACCTTC
v_call: TRBV6-6; d_call: NA; j_call: TRBJ1-2; clone_size: NA; cdr3_aa: CASNPTSSWGYTF; cdr3_nt: TGTGCCAGCAACCCGACATCCTCCTGGGGCTACACCTTC
v_call: TRBV27; d_call: NA; j_call: TRBJ1-2; clone_size: few; cdr3_aa: CASSSLRDNYGYTF; cdr3_nt: TGTGCCAGCAGCTCCCTTCGGGACAACTATGGCTACACCTTC
v_call: TRBV5-1; d_call: NA; j_call: TRBJ2-1; clone_size: NA; cdr3_aa: CASSLGPPGGEQFF; cdr3_nt: TGCGCCAGCAGCTTGGGTCCTCCTGGTGGTGAGCAGTTCTTC
v_call: TRBV7-9; d_call: NA; j_call: TRBJ2-5; clone_size: NA; cdr3_aa: CASSLGQGETQYF; cdr3_nt: TGTGCCAGCAGCTTAGGCCAGGGGGAGACCCAGTACTTC
v_call: TRBV7-2; d_call: NA; j_call: TRBJ2-3; clone_size: NA; cdr3_aa: CASSSYTDTQYF; cdr3_nt: TGTGCCAGCAGCTCTTATACAGATACGCAGTATTTT
v_call: TRBV19; d_call: NA; j_call: TRBJ2-5; clone_size: once; cdr3_aa: CASSIEGLQETQYF; cdr3_nt: TGTGCCAGTAGTATAGAGGGCCTCCAAGAGACCCAGTACTTC
v_call: TRBV28; d_call: NA; j_call: TRBJ2-7; clone_size: NA; cdr3_aa: CASSLIPREQYF; cdr3_nt: TGTGCCAGCAGTTTGATACCCCGCGAGCAGTACTTC
v_call: TRBV5-1; d_call: TRBD2; j_call: TRBJ2-3; clone_size: NA; cdr3_aa: CASSLAGGPADTQYF; cdr3_nt: TGCGCCAGCAGCCTAGCGGGGGGCCCTGCGGATACGCAGTATTTT
v_call: TRBV7-2; d_call: TRBD2; j_call: TRBJ2-3; clone_size: NA; cdr3_aa: CASSLNQRGGRDTQYF; cdr3_nt: TGTGCCAGCAGCTTAAATCAGCGGGGGGGCCGGGATACGCAGTATTTT
v_call: TRBV9; d_call: NA; j_call: TRBJ1-3; clone_size: few; cdr3_aa: CASSVSTESRNTIYF; cdr3_nt: TGTGCCAGCAGCGTAAGCACCGAGAGCAGAAACACCATATATTTT
v_call: TRBV2; d_call: TRBD2; j_call: TRBJ2-7; clone_size: NA; cdr3_aa: CASSVQGGGWSYEQYF; cdr3_nt: TGTGCCAGCAGTGTTCAAGGCGGGGGGTGGTCCTACGAGCAGTACTTC
v_call: TRBV6-5; d_call: NA; j_call: TRBJ2-7; clone_size: NA; cdr3_aa: CASSYSPGVGWEQYF; cdr3_nt: TGTGCCAGCAGTTATTCCCCGGGGGTAGGTTGGGAGCAGTACTTC
v_call: TRBV4-2; d_call: NA; j_call: TRBJ1-6; clone_size: few; cdr3_aa: CASSQNRVQDSPLHF; cdr3_nt: TGTGCCAGCAGCCAAAACAGGGTCCAGGATTCACCCCTCCACTTT
v_call: TRBV19; d_call: TRBD1; j_call: TRBJ1-2; clone_size: NA; cdr3_aa: CASRQGGANYGYTF; cdr3_nt: TGTGCCAGTCGTCAAGGGGGCGCTAACTATGGCTACACCTTC
v_call: TRBV6-6; d_call: TRBD1; j_call: TRBJ2-1; clone_size: NA; cdr3_aa: CASRGGQGEQFF; cdr3_nt: TGTGCCAGCAGGGGCGGACAGGGTGAGCAGTTCTTC
v_call: TRBV9; d_call: TRBD1; j_call: TRBJ1-1; clone_size: NA; cdr3_aa: CASSVDGQGGVAFF; cdr3_nt: TGTGCCAGCAGCGTAGATGGGCAGGGGGGTGTCGCTTTCTTT
v_call: TRBV19; d_call: TRBD1; j_call: TRBJ1-5; clone_size: NA; cdr3_aa: CASNPGQGDQPQHF; cdr3_nt: TGTGCCAGTAACCCCGGACAGGGTGATCAGCCCCAGCATTTT
v_call: TRBV30; d_call: NA; j_call: TRBJ1-5; clone_size: NA; cdr3_aa: CAWTRGGQQPQHF; cdr3_nt: TGTGCCTGGACCCGTGGGGGGCAACAGCCCCAGCATTTT
v_call: TRBV19; d_call: TRBD1; j_call: TRBJ1-5; clone_size: NA; cdr3_aa: CASIGTGANQPQHF; cdr3_nt: TGTGCCAGTATCGGGACAGGGGCCAATCAGCCCCAGCATTTT
v_call: TRBV2; d_call: NA; j_call: TRBJ1-5; clone_size: NA; cdr3_aa: CASQGPLGRLNQPQHF; cdr3_nt: TGTGCCAGTCAGGGCCCCCTAGGGAGACTCAATCAGCCCCAGCATTTT
v_call: TRBV5-1; d_call: NA; j_call: TRBJ1-2; clone_size: NA; cdr3_aa: CASSLEGLYGYTF; cdr3_nt: TGCGCCAGCAGCTTGGAAGGGTTATATGGCTACACCTTC
v_call: TRBV2; d_call: TRBD1; j_call: TRBJ1-5; clone_size: NA; cdr3_aa: CASSQHGRQGSQPQHF; cdr3_nt: TGTGCCAGCAGTCAACACGGGAGACAGGGTAGTCAGCCCCAGCATTTT
v_call: TRBV27; d_call: TRBD1; j_call: TRBJ2-7; clone_size: NA; cdr3_aa: CASSATGVLSYEQYF; cdr3_nt: TGTGCCAGCAGCGCTACAGGGGTATTATCCTACGAGCAGTACTTC
v_call: TRBV4-1; d_call: NA; j_call: TRBJ2-4; clone_size: few; cdr3_aa: CASSQDLILTKNIQYF; cdr3_nt: TGCGCCAGCAGCCAAGATCTTATCCTTACCAAAAACATTCAGTACTTC
v_call: TRBV19; d_call: TRBD1; j_call: TRBJ1-2; clone_size: few; cdr3_aa: CASTPTGASGYTF; cdr3_nt: TGTGCCAGTACCCCCACAGGGGCAAGTGGCTACACCTTC
v_call: TRBV6-5; d_call: TRBD1; j_call: TRBJ1-1; clone_size: NA; cdr3_aa: CASSRQGATTEAFF; cdr3_nt: TGTGCCAGCAGTAGACAGGGGGCGACCACTGAAGCTTTCTTT
v_call: TRBV11-2; d_call: NA; j_call: TRBJ2-3; clone_size: NA; cdr3_aa: CASSFGQSTDTQYF; cdr3_nt: TGTGCCAGCAGCTTCGGACAGAGCACAGATACGCAGTATTTT
v_call: TRBV5-6; d_call: NA; j_call: TRBJ1-2; clone_size: NA; cdr3_aa: CASSLTTAGYTF; cdr3_nt: TGTGCCAGCAGCTTAACGACCGCGGGCTACACCTTC
v_call: TRBV2; d_call: NA; j_call: TRBJ1-5; clone_size: NA; cdr3_aa: CASEEGKGRSNQPQHF; cdr3_nt: TGTGCCAGCGAAGAGGGAAAAGGACGCAGCAATCAGCCCCAGCATTTT
v_call: TRBV6-5; d_call: TRBD1; j_call: TRBJ1-6; clone_size: NA; cdr3_aa: CASRGGQGERGALHF; cdr3_nt: TGTGCCAGCAGAGGGGGACAGGGGGAGAGGGGGGCCCTCCACTTT
v_call: TRBV7-9; d_call: TRBD1; j_call: TRBJ2-5; clone_size: NA; cdr3_aa: CASSLVRGLEETQYF; cdr3_nt: TGTGCCAGCAGCTTAGTCAGGGGGCTAGAAGAGACCCAGTACTTC
v_call: TRBV2; d_call: NA; j_call: TRBJ2-5; clone_size: NA; cdr3_aa: CASRLQGTQYF; cdr3_nt: TGTGCCAGCAGGTTACAGGGGACCCAGTACTTC
v_call: TRBV30; d_call: TRBD2; j_call: TRBJ2-5; clone_size: NA; cdr3_aa: CAWSGERGGTQYF; cdr3_nt: TGTGCCTGGAGCGGGGAGCGGGGGGGAACCCAGTACTTC
v_call: TRBV6-6; d_call: NA; j_call: TRBJ1-1; clone_size: NA; cdr3_aa: CARRCGQNTEAFF; cdr3_nt: TGTGCCAGGCGCTGTGGGCAAAACACTGAAGCTTTCTTT
v_call: TRBV18; d_call: TRBD1; j_call: TRBJ1-6; clone_size: NA; cdr3_aa: CASSSPGQGTNSPLHF; cdr3_nt: TGTGCCAGCTCGTCTCCGGGACAGGGTACGAATTCACCCCTCCACTTT
v_call: TRBV15; d_call: TRBD1; j_call: TRBJ1-5; clone_size: once; cdr3_aa: CATSLQGALQPQHF; cdr3_nt: TGTGCCACCAGCTTACAGGGGGCTTTACAGCCCCAGCATTTT
v_call: TRBV28; d_call: NA; j_call: TRBJ1-2; clone_size: few; cdr3_aa: CASSPLPFIYTF; cdr3_nt: TGTGCCAGCAGTCCCCTCCCCTTCATCTACACCTTC
v_call: TRBV11-2; d_call: TRBD1; j_call: TRBJ1-1; clone_size: NA; cdr3_aa: CASSPAGTGVTEAFF; cdr3_nt: TGTGCCAGCAGCCCCGCCGGGACAGGGGTGACTGAAGCTTTCTTT
v_call: TRBV5-1; d_call: NA; j_call: TRBJ1-1; clone_size: NA; cdr3_aa: CASSLVQMNTEAFF; cdr3_nt: TGCGCCAGCAGCTTGGTACAGATGAACACTGAAGCTTTCTTT
v_call: TRBV2; d_call: NA; j_call: TRBJ1-1; clone_size: few; cdr3_aa: CASFPWESGTEAFF; cdr3_nt: TGTGCCAGTTTCCCATGGGAATCGGGTACTGAAGCTTTCTTT
v_call: TRBV6-5; d_call: NA; j_call: TRBJ2-7; clone_size: NA; cdr3_aa: CASKRPGNEQYF; cdr3_nt: TGTGCCAGCAAGCGCCCGGGGAACGAGCAGTACTTC
v_call: TRBV2; d_call: TRBD2; j_call: TRBJ2-2; clone_size: NA; cdr3_aa: CASKRASGGGTGELFF; cdr3_nt: TGTGCCAGCAAAAGGGCTAGCGGGGGTGGCACCGGGGAGCTGTTTTTT
v_call: TRBV7-3; d_call: NA; j_call: TRBJ1-2; clone_size: NA; cdr3_aa: CASSLNSDSPYGYTF; cdr3_nt: TGTGCCAGCAGCTTAAACTCTGACAGCCCCTATGGCTACACCTTC